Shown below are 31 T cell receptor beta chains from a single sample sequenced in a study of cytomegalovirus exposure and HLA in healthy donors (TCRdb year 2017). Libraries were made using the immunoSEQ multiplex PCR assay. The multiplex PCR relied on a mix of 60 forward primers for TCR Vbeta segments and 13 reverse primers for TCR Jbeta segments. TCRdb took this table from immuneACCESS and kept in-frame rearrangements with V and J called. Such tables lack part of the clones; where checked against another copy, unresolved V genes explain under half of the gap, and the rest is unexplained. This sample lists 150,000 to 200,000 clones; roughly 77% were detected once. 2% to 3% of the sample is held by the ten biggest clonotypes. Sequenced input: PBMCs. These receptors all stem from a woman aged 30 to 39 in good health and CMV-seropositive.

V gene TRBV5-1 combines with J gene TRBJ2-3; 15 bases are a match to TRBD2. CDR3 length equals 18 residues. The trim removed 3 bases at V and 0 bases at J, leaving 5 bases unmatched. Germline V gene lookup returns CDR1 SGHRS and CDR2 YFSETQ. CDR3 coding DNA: TGCGCCAGCAGCTGGGGGACTAGCGGGGGGCTGAGCACAGATACGCAGTATTTT. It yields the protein CASSWGTSGGLSTDTQYF.

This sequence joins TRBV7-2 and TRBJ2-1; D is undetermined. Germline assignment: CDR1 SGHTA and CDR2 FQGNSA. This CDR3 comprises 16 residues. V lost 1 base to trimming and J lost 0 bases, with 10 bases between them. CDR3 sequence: CASSLVAPSSYNEQFF. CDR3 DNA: TGTGCCAGCAGCTTAGTGGCCCCAAGCTCCTACAATGAGCAGTTCTTC. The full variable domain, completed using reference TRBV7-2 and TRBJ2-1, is GAGVSQSPSNKVTEKGKDVELRCDPISGHTALYWYRQSLGQGLEFLIYFQGNSAPDKSGLPSDRFSAERTGGSVSTLTIQRTQQEDSAVYLCASSLVAPSSYNEQFFGPGTRLTVL.

CDR3 region: CAWSVTRGALDTQYF. The CDR3 coding sequence is TGTGCCTGGAGTGTTACCCGGGGGGCCCTAGATACGCAGTATTTT. The V gene is TRBV30, the J gene TRBJ2-3; tentatively, D is TRBD2 (7 bases). The CDR3 runs 15 residues. Germline V gene data show CDR1 as GTSNPN and CDR2 as SVGIG (reference sequence). The V end lost 0 bases, the J end lost 5 bases, and 15 bases lay between the germline ends.

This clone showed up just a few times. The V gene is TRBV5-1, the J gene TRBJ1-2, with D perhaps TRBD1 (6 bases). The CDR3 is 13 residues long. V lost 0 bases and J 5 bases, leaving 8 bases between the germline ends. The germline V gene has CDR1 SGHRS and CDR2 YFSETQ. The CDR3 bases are TGCGCCAGCAGCTTGGAGGGGGAATATGGCTACACCTTC. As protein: CASSLEGEYGYTF.

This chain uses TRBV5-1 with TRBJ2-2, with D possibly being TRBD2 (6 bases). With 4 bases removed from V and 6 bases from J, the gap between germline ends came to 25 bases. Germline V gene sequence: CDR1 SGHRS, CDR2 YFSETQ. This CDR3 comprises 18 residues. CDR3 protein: CASSLGSGSRGSAGELFF. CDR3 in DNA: TGCGCCAGCAGCCTTGGAAGCGGTAGCCGGGGGAGCGCCGGGGAGCTGTTTTTT.

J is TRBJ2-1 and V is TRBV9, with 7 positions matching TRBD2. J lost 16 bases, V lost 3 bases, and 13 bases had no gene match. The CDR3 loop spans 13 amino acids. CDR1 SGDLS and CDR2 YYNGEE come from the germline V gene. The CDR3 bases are TGTGCCAGCAGCGAAGCGACCGGGACTAAGTTATTCTTC. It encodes CASSEATGTKLFF.

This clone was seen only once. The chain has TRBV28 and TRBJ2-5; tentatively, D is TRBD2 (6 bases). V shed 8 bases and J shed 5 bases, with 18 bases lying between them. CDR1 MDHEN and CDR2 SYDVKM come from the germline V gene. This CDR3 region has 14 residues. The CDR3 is CASLLGGRGETQYF. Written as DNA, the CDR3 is TGTGCCAGCCTCCTCGGGGGTAGAGGGGAGACCCAGTACTTC.

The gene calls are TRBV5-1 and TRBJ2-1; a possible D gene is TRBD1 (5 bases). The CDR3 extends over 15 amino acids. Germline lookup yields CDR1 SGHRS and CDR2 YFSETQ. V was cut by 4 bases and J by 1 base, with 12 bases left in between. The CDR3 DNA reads TGCGCCAGCAGCGAAACCCAGGGTTCCTACAATGAGCAGTTCTTC. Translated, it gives CASSETQGSYNEQFF.

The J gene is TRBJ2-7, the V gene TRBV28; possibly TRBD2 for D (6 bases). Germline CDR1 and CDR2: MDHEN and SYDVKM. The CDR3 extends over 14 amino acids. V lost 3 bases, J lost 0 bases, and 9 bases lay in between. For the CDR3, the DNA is TGTGCCAGCAGTTTCGGAGGGGCCTCCTACGAGCAGTACTTC. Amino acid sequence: CASSFGGASYEQYF. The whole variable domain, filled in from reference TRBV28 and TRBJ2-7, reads DVKVTQSSRYLVKRTGEKVFLECVQDMDHENMFWYRQDPGLGLRLIYFSYDVKMKEKGDIPEGYSVSREKKERFSLILESASTNQTSMYLCASSFGGASYEQYFGPGTRLTVT.

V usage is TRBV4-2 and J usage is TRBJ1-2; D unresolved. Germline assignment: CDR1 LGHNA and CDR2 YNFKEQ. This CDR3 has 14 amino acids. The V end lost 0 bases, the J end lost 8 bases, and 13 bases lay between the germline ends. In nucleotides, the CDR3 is TGTGCCAGCAGCCAAGACAGGCCCCCGGTGGGCTACACCTTC. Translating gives CASSQDRPPVGYTF.

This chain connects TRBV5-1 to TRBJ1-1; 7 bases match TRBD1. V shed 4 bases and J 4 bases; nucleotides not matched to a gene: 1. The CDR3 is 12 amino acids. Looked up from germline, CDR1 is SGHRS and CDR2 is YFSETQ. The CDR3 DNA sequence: TGCGCCAGCAGCCGACAGGGCACTGAAGCTTTCTTT. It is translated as CASSRQGTEAFF. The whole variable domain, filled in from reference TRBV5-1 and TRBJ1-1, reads KAGVTQTPRYLIKTRGQQVTLSCSPISGHRSVSWYQQTPGQGLQFLFEYFSETQRNKGNFPGRFSGRQFSNSRSEMNVSTLELGDSALYLCASSRQGTEAFFGQGTRLTVV.

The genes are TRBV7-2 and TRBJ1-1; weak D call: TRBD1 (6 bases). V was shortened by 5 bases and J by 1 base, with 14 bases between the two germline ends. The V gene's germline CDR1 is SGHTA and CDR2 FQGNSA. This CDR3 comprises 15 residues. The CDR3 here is CASSEKGHWNTEAFF. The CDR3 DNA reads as TGTGCCAGCAGCGAGAAGGGACACTGGAACACTGAAGCTTTCTTT.

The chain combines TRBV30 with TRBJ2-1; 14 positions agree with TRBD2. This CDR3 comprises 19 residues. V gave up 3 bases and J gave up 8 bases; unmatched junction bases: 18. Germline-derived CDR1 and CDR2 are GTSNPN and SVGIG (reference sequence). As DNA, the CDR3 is TGTGCCTGGAGAGCCCGGACTAGCGGGGGGCGAGCAAACGCCCATGAGCAGTTCTTC. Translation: CAWRARTSGGRANAHEQFF.

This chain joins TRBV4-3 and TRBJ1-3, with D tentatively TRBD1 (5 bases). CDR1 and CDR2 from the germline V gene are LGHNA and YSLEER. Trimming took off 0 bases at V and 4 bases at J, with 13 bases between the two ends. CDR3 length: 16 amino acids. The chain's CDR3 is CASSQDPAGPGNTIYF. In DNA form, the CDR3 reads TGCGCCAGCAGCCAAGATCCGGCAGGGCCAGGAAACACCATATATTTT.

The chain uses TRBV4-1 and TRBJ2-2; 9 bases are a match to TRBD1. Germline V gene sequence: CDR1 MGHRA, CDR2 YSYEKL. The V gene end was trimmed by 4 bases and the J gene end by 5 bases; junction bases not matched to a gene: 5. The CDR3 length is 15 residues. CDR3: CASSPDRGRTGELFF. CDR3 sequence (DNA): TGCGCCAGCAGCCCGGACAGGGGTAGGACCGGGGAGCTGTTTTTT.

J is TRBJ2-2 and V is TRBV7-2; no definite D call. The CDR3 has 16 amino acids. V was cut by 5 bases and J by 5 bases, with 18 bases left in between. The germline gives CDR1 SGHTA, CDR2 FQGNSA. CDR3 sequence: CASSPDIESRTGELFF. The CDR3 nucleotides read TGTGCCAGCAGCCCAGATATTGAGTCGCGGACCGGGGAGCTGTTTTTT. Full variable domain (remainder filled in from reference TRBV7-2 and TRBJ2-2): GAGVSQSPSNKVTEKGKDVELRCDPISGHTALYWYRQSLGQGLEFLIYFQGNSAPDKSGLPSDRFSAERTGGSVSTLTIQRTQQEDSAVYLCASSPDIESRTGELFFGEGSRLTVL.

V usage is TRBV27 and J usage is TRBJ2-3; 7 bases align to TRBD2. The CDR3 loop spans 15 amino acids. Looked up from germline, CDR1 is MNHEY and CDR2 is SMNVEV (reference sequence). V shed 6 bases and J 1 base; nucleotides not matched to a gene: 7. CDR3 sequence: CASSRLAGGTDTQYF. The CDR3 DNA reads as TGTGCCAGCAGCCGCCTTGCGGGGGGCACAGATACGCAGTATTTT.

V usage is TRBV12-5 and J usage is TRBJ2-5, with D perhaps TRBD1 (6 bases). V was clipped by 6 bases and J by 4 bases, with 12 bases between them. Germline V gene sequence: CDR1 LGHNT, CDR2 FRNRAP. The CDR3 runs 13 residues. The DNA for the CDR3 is TGTGCTAGTGGGACAGGAATAGGAGAGACCCAGTACTTC. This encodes CASGTGIGETQYF.

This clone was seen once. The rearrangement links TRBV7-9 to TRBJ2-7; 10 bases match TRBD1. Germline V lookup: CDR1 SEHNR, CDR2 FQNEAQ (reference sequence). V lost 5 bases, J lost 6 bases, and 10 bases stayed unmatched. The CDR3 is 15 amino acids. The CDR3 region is CASSARQGAHFEQYF. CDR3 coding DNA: TGTGCCAGCAGCGCCAGACAGGGGGCGCATTTCGAGCAGTACTTC.

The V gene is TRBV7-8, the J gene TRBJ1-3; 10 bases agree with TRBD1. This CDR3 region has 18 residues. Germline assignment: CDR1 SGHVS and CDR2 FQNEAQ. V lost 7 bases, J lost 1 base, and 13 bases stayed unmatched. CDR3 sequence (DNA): TGTGCCAGCACCTTGGGACAGGGGAGGATTCTGTCTGGAAACACCATATATTTT. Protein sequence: CASTLGQGRILSGNTIYF.

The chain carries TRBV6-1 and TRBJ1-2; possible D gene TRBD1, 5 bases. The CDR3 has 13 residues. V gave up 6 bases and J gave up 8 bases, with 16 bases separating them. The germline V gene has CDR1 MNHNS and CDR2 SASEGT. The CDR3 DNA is TGTGCCAGCAGGAAGGGGCAGGGAGGAGGCTACACCTTC. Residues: CASRKGQGGGYTF.

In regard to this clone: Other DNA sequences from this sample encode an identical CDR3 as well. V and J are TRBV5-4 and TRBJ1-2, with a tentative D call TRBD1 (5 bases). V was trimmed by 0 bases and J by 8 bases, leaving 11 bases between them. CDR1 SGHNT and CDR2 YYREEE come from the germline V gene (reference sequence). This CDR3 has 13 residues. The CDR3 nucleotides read TGTGCCAGCAGCTTGGTGGGGGAGGACGGCTACACCTTC. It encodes CASSLVGEDGYTF.

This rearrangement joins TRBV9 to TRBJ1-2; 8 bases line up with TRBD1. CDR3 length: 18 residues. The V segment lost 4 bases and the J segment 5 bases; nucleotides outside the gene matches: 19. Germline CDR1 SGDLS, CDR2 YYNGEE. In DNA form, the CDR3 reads TGTGCCAGCAGCCCCATAAGGACAGGGAGAGGAGGACGGTATGGCTACACCTTC. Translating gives CASSPIRTGRGGRYGYTF.

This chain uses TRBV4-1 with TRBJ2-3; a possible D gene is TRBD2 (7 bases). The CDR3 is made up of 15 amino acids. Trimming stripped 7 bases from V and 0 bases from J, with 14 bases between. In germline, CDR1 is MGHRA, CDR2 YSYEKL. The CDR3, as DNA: TGCGCCAGCAAGGCGGCGGGGGCTAGCACAGATACGCAGTATTTT. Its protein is CASKAAGASTDTQYF.

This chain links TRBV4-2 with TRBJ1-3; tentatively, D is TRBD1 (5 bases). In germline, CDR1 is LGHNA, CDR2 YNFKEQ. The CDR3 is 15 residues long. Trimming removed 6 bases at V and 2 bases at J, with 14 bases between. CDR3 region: CASSLPRGTGNTIYF. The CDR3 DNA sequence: TGTGCCAGCAGTCTGCCTCGGGGGACTGGAAACACCATATATTTT.

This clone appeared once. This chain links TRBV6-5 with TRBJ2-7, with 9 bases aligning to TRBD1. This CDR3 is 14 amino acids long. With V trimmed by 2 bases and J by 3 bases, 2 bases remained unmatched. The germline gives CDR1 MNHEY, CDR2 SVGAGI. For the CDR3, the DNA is TGTGCCAGCAGTTACGGGACAGGGTACTACGAGCAGTACTTC. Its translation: CASSYGTGYYEQYF.

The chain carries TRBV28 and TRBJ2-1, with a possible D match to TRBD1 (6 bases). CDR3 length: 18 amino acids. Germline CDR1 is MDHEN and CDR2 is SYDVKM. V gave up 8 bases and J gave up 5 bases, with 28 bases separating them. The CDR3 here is CASFPHPSAVGQNNEQFF. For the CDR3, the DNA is TGTGCCAGCTTCCCACACCCATCCGCTGTAGGACAGAACAATGAGCAGTTCTTC.

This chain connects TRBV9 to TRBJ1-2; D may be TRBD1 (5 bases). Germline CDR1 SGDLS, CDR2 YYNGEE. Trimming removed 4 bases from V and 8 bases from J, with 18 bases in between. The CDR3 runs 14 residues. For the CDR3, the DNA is TGTGCCAGCAGCCCCCCGACAGATCCCCTGGGCTACACCTTC. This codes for CASSPPTDPLGYTF.

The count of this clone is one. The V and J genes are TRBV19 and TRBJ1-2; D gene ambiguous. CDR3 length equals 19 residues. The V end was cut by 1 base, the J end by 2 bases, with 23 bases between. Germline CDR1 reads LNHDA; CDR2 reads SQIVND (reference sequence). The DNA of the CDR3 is TGTGCCAGTAGTATAGGTCTTGTAGCTATGACGGCTAGGAACTATGGCTACACCTTC. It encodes CASSIGLVAMTARNYGYTF. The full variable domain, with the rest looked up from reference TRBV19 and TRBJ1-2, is DGGITQSPKYLFRKEGQNVTLSCEQNLNHDAMYWYRQDPGQGLRLIYYSQIVNDFQKGDIAEGYSVSREKKESFPLTVTSAQKNPTAFYLCASSIGLVAMTARNYGYTFGSGTRLTVV.

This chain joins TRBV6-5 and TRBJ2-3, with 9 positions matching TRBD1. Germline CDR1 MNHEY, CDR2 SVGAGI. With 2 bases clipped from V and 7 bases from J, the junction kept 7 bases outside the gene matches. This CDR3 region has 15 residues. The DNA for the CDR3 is TGTGCCAGCAGTTACGCGGGACAGGGAGCATATACGCAGTATTTT. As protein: CASSYAGQGAYTQYF.

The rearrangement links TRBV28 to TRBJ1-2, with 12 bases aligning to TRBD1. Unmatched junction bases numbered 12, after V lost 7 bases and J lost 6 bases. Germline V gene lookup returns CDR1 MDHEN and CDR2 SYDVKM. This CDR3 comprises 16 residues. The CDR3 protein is CASTPGGQGAQNGYTF. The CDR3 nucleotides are TGTGCCAGCACCCCTGGGGGACAGGGGGCTCAAAATGGCTACACCTTC.